This paragraph covers one TCR beta chain sequence. This sample is part of a study of technical replicates of blood from a few donors. Using immunoSEQ multiplex PCR, the repertoire was profiled, and TCRdb retains in-frame clones only, with some absent. The table lists 74,000 or so clones, under 95% of them singletons. The CDR3 covers 15 residues. The ends lost 7 bases at V and 8 bases at J; junction bases unmatched: 11. Germline CDR1 reads WSHSY; CDR2 reads SAAADI. The sample was T cells isolated from PBMCs. The clonotype originates from a human donor in good health. The V and J genes are TRBV10-2 and TRBJ2-1, with TRBD2 identical over 10 bases. The CDR3 spells CASTRSGRASDEQFF. In nucleotides, the CDR3 is TGCGCCAGCACCCGAAGCGGGAGGGCCAGCGATGAGCAGTTCTTC.